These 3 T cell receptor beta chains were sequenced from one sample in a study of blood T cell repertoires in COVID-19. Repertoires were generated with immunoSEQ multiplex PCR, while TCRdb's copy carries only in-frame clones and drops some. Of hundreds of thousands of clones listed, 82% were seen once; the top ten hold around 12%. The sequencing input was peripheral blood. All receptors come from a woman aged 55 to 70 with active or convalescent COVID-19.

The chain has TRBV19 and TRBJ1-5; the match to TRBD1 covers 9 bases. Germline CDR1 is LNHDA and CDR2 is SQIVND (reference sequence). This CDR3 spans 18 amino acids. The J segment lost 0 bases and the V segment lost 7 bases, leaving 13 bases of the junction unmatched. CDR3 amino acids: CASTLSGTGTDSNQPQHF. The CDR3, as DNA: TGTGCCAGTACCCTCTCCGGGACAGGGACGGATAGCAATCAGCCCCAGCATTTT.

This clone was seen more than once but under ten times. In DNA, the CDR3 is TGTGCCAGTAGGACAGGGGCGGCGAACACCGGGGAGCTGTTTTTT. Protein product: CASRTGAANTGELFF. V usage is TRBV27 and J usage is TRBJ2-2; the match to TRBD1 covers 9 bases. Germline CDR1 reads MNHEY; CDR2 reads SMNVEV (reference sequence). The V gene end was trimmed by 9 bases and the J gene end by 0 bases; junction bases not matched to a gene: 5. This CDR3 has 15 residues.

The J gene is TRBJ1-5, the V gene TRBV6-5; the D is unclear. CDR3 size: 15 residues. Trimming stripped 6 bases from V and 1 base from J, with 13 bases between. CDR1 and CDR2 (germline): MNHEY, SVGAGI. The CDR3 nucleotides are TGTGCCAGCAGACGAACCGGGATCAGCAATCAGCCCCAGCATTTT. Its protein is CASRRTGISNQPQHF.